This entry lists 28 T cell receptor beta chains sequenced from one sample in a study of T cells in Graves' hyperthyroidism and ophthalmopathy. Researchers amplified the TCR beta CDR3 regions from RNA transcripts. An initial round of RT-PCR targeting the TCR CDR3 relied on the HTBI primer set. Each CDR3 protein gets one entry after TCRdb re-called the multiplex PCR reads with MiXCR. Altogether a few hundred thousand distinct CDR3 sequences are present, approximately 44% being singletons, with the ten largest covering around 8%. Sequenced material: peripheral blood or thyroid tissue (not recorded which). These receptors originate from a woman younger than 30 with Graves' hyperthyroidism.

The sample holds many counts of this clonotype. The V gene is TRBV7-2, the J gene TRBJ2-2; 7 bases are shared with TRBD1. Germline assignment: CDR1 SGHTA and CDR2 FQGNSA. The CDR3 loop spans 16 amino acids. V was clipped by 3 bases and J by 2 bases; unmatched bases: 6. CDR3 in amino acids: CASSFETGSNTGELFF. CDR3 coding DNA: TGTGCCAGCAGCTTTGAGACAGGGTCCAACACCGGGGAGCTGTTTTTT.

Worth noting for this clonotype: A much larger clone differs from this one at a single base, so this may be a read error. The conserved phenylalanine or tryptophan normally closing the CDR3 is absent here, so this likely arose from a read error. The limits of the CDR3 on the DNA are not certain, so only TCRdb's listed CDR3 is given. The V call is TRBV20-1, the J call TRBJ1-2. The CDR3 spans 8 residues, counting both ends. The germline V gene has CDR1 DFQATT and CDR2 SNEGSKA (reference sequence). The CDR3 spells CSANGYAL.

Concerning this clonotype itself: A single base separates this from a much larger clone, so it may be a read error. This chain joins TRBV4-1 and TRBJ2-7; possibly TRBD1 for D (6 bases). The germline gives CDR1 MGHRA, CDR2 YSYEKL. Trimming left V 0 bases short and J 3 bases short, with 18 bases between. There are 17 residues in the CDR3. CDR3 DNA sequence: TGCGCCAGCAGCCAAGATCGTGGTGACAGGTGGCTCTACGAGCAGTACTTC. Translation: CASSQDRGDRWLYEQYF.

This clonotype was observed many times. The gene calls are TRBV20-1 and TRBJ1-2; maybe TRBD1 (5 bases). Germline CDR1 reads DFQATT; CDR2 reads SNEGSKA (reference sequence). This CDR3 comprises 15 residues. Trimming took off 3 bases at V and 2 bases at J, with 16 bases between the two ends. In nucleotides, the CDR3 is TGCAGTGCTAGGGCTTGGACCGACAGAAACTATGGCTACACCTTC. Translated: CSARAWTDRNYGYTF.

This clonotype was seen at least ten times. V gene TRBV20-1 combines with J gene TRBJ1-1; 8 bases are a match to TRBD1. V shed 3 bases, J shed 4 bases, and the junction held 4 bases outside the gene matches. This CDR3 spans 13 amino acids. The V gene's germline CDR1 is DFQATT and CDR2 SNEGSKA (reference sequence). CDR3 region: CSASVDRVTEAFF. In nucleotides, the CDR3 is TGCAGTGCTAGTGTGGACAGGGTCACTGAAGCTTTCTTT.

At least ten counts were recorded for this clonotype. The rearrangement links TRBV4-1 to TRBJ1-1; no firm D call. V was trimmed by 0 bases and J by 1 base, leaving 6 bases between them. Germline CDR1 and CDR2: MGHRA and YSYEKL. The CDR3 is made up of 14 amino acids. CDR3 sequence reads: CASSQEQQNTEAFF. Written as DNA, the CDR3 is TGCGCCAGCAGCCAAGAACAGCAGAACACTGAAGCTTTCTTT.

This chain's CDR3 is CASSLYNGDYEQYF. The CDR3 DNA sequence: TGTGCCAGCAGTTTATATAACGGGGACTACGAGCAGTACTTC. The chain is built from TRBV12-3 or TRBV12-4 and TRBJ2-7; perhaps TRBD2 as D (5 bases). V lost 2 bases to trimming and J lost 3 bases, with 11 bases between them. The CDR3 loop spans 14 amino acids.

The chain combines TRBV5-1 with TRBJ2-5; 7 bases map to TRBD2. This CDR3 is built from 15 residues. V was clipped by 0 bases and J by 5 bases; unmatched bases: 7. Germline-derived CDR1 and CDR2 are SGHRS and YFSETQ. The CDR3 reads CASSLAIGDYETQYF. The CDR3, as DNA: TGCGCCAGCAGCTTGGCCATTGGGGACTACGAGACCCAGTACTTC.

The V and J genes are TRBV7-9 and TRBJ1-1; D is uncertain. Deletions cut 1 base from V and 4 bases from J, with 10 bases between. This CDR3 is 14 amino acids long. Germline V gene sequence: CDR1 SEHNR, CDR2 FQNEAQ (reference sequence). CDR3 DNA: TGTGCCAGCAGCTTAGGGGTAGGTAGCACTGAAGCTTTCTTT. This translates into CASSLGVGSTEAFF.

A note on this clonotype: An end of the junction does not agree with germline; a read error may underlie this. The genes are TRBV7-9 and TRBJ2-7; D unclear. Looked up from germline, CDR1 is SEHNR and CDR2 is FQNEAQ (reference sequence). The CDR3 loop spans 11 amino acids. The CDR3 DNA is TGTGCCAGAAGCTTCCCGAACGAGCAGTACTTC. This sequence encodes CARSFPNEQYF.

This clonotype was detected many times. The chain is built from TRBV24-1 and TRBJ2-7; 10 nucleotides line up with TRBD2. The germline gives CDR1 KGHDR, CDR2 SFDVKD. The CDR3 runs 14 residues. With V trimmed by 2 bases and J by 4 bases, 1 base remained unmatched. The CDR3 is CATSDWTSGYEQYF. The DNA for the CDR3 is TGTGCCACCAGTGATTGGACTAGCGGATACGAGCAGTACTTC.

This clonotype was observed once. The rearrangement uses TRBV11-1 and TRBJ1-4, with TRBD1 as a possible D gene (5 bases). The CDR3 runs to 14 residues. CDR1 and CDR2 (germline): SGHAT, FQDESV (reference sequence). V lost 4 bases, J lost 10 bases, and 16 bases lay in between. This CDR3 reads CASSSQGVSGKLFF. CDR3 DNA sequence: TGTGCCAGCAGCTCGCAGGGCGTTTCGGGAAAACTGTTTTTT.

Remarks on this clonotype: A much larger clone differs from this one at a single base, so this may be a read error. The chain combines TRBV7-2 with TRBJ2-3; D is perhaps TRBD1 (6 bases). The germline CDR1 and CDR2 sequences are SGHTA and FQGNSA. The CDR3 is made up of 15 amino acids. The CDR3 loop reads CASSLNQGHADAQYF. CDR3 sequence (DNA): TGTGCCAGCAGCTTAAACCAGGGGCACGCAGATGCGCAGTATTTT.

This clonotype has at least ten counts. This chain links TRBV7-8 with TRBJ1-5; TRBD1 might be the D (6 bases). The CDR3 runs 16 residues. Trimming pared 5 bases from V and 4 bases from J, leaving 18 bases between. Per the germline V gene, CDR1 is SGHVS and CDR2 is FQNEAQ. The CDR3 sequence is CASSRSRGAANQPQHF. The CDR3 DNA reads as TGTGCCAGCAGCAGAAGCAGGGGCGCGGCGAATCAGCCCCAGCATTTT.

Points on this clonotype: At one end the junction does not follow the germline gene, possibly because of a read error. The V call is TRBV7-2, the J call TRBJ2-7; possible D gene TRBD1, 6 bases. The CDR3 covers 15 residues. From germline, CDR1 is SGHTA and CDR2 FQGNSA. CDR3 protein: CASSLTPGTSYEQYF. The CDR3, as DNA: TGTGCTAGCAGCTTAACCCCCGGGACATCTTACGAGCAGTACTTC.

To note about this clonotype: It may be a read error: a sequence one base away is much more abundant. The chain joins TRBV11-2 to TRBJ1-2, with a possible D match to TRBD1 (5 bases). The CDR3 totals 12 residues. In germline, CDR1 is SGHAT, CDR2 FQNNGV. This CDR3 reads CASSFRVFGYIF. CDR3 in DNA: TGTGCCAGCAGCTTCAGGGTTTTCGGCTACATCTTC.

V gene TRBV25-1 combines with J gene TRBJ2-1, with 10 bases identical to TRBD1. From germline, CDR1 is MGHDK and CDR2 SYGVNS. V gave up 4 bases and J gave up 4 bases; unmatched junction bases: 13. The length of the CDR3 is 18 residues. As DNA, the CDR3 is TGTGCCAGCAGTGGGACAGGGGGTTCCCTAAACTTATACAATGAGCAGTTCTTC. Translated, it gives CASSGTGGSLNLYNEQFF.

This clonotype has at least ten counts. The chain uses TRBV4-1 and TRBJ1-2, with D perhaps matching TRBD1 (5 bases). This CDR3 is built from 14 residues. Germline V gene sequence: CDR1 MGHRA, CDR2 YSYEKL. V was trimmed by 1 base and J by 8 bases, leaving 14 bases between them. In DNA form, the CDR3 reads TGCGCCAGCAGCCAAGTTTGGGGCATAGGGGGCTACACCTTC. It codes for CASSQVWGIGGYTF.

This clonotype was seen at least ten times. This CDR3 is CSARGPAGENEQYF. The DNA of the CDR3 is TGCAGTGCTAGGGGGCCGGCAGGGGAAAACGAGCAGTACTTC. J is TRBJ2-7 and V is TRBV20-1; a weak D match, TRBD1 (6 bases). Trimming took 3 bases from V and 5 from J, leaving 17 bases between them. From germline, CDR1 is DFQATT and CDR2 SNEGSKA (reference sequence). This CDR3 comprises 14 residues.

This clonotype was found many times. The CDR3 nucleotides read TGTGCCAGCAGTTTGGGACAGGGGGTTTATTCACCCCTCCACTTT. This encodes CASSLGQGVYSPLHF. The chain couples TRBV6-1 to TRBJ1-6; 11 nucleotides match TRBD1. The CDR3 is made up of 15 amino acids. CDR1 MNHNS and CDR2 SASEGT come from the germline V gene. The ends lost 5 bases at V and 8 bases at J; junction bases unmatched: 5.

This clonotype occurred many times. The V and J genes are TRBV7-9 and TRBJ2-7, with D perhaps TRBD2 (6 bases). The V end lost 5 bases, the J end lost 0 bases, and 17 bases lay between the germline ends. The CDR3 totals 16 residues. Germline lookup yields CDR1 SEHNR and CDR2 FQNEAQ (reference sequence). The CDR3 DNA sequence: TGTGCCAGCAGCCCCCGCTCTAGCGCGCCCTCCTACGAGCAGTACTTC. Its protein is CASSPRSSAPSYEQYF.

This chain uses TRBV20-1 with TRBJ2-7; 10 positions agree with TRBD2. This CDR3 is built from 15 residues. CDR1 and CDR2 from the germline V gene are DFQATT and SNEGSKA (reference sequence). Unmatched junction bases numbered 9, after V lost 0 bases and J lost 7 bases. CDR3 sequence: CSARDQAGGSDEQYF. As DNA, the CDR3 is TGCAGTGCTAGAGATCAAGCGGGAGGGTCCGATGAGCAGTACTTC.

The V gene is TRBV11-3, the J gene TRBJ1-6, with 9 bases fitting TRBD1. CDR1 and CDR2 (germline): SGHNT, YENEEA. The J segment lost 8 bases and the V segment lost 6 bases, leaving 8 bases of the junction unmatched. The CDR3 length is 15 residues. CDR3 DNA: TGTGCCAGCAGTCCTACCGGGACAGGGCATTCACCCCTCCACTTT. Protein sequence: CASSPTGTGHSPLHF.

The table lists this clonotype with a count of one. This may stem from a read error, because a much larger clone lies one nucleotide away. The CDR3 bases are TGTGCCAGCAGCGCCCCCCCCGCCGGGGAGCTGTTTTTT. Its translation is CASSAPPAGELFF. The rearrangement joins TRBV6-5 to TRBJ2-2; D unclear. The CDR3 runs 13 residues. Germline CDR1 MNHEY, CDR2 SVGAGI. The V gene lost 6 bases and the J gene lost 6 bases, with 11 bases spanning the gap.

This clonotype was found many times. This rearrangement joins TRBV20-1 to TRBJ2-5; TRBD2 matches at 12 bases. CDR1 DFQATT and CDR2 SNEGSKA come from the germline V gene (reference sequence). CDR3 size: 15 residues. J gave up 1 base and V 6 bases, and 6 bases lay outside the gene matches. CDR3 DNA sequence: TGCAGTGCGACCCAACTAGCGGGAGGCCAAGAGACCCAGTACTTC. It specifies CSATQLAGGQETQYF.

The chain carries TRBV25-1 and TRBJ2-7; D gene unclear. The germline V gene has CDR1 MGHDK and CDR2 SYGVNS. This CDR3 has 12 residues. The germline V and J ends were trimmed by 3 bases and 5 bases, with 8 bases remaining between them. CDR3 DNA sequence: TGTGCCAGCAGTGATCCAGGTAACGAGCAGTACTTC. It yields the protein CASSDPGNEQYF.

In this sample, this clonotype turned up many times. The chain is built from TRBV7-3 and TRBJ2-5; D remains unclear. Trimming stripped 2 bases from V and 1 base from J, with 8 bases between. This CDR3 has 14 amino acids. CDR1 and CDR2 (germline): SGHTA, FQGTGA. The CDR3 is CASSLGPAQETQYF. The CDR3 DNA follows: TGTGCCAGCAGCTTAGGGCCGGCCCAAGAGACCCAGTACTTC.

In regard to this clonotype: Being one base from a much bigger clone, this may be a read error. The V and J genes are TRBV9 and TRBJ1-4; D uncertain. The CDR3 has 15 residues. CDR1 and CDR2 from the germline V gene are SGDLS and YYNGEE. This CDR3 reads CASSPREGSNEQLFF. The CDR3 DNA reads TGTGCCAGCAGCCCGAGGGAGGGTTCTAATGAACAACTGTTTTTT.